These 26 T cell receptor beta chains were sequenced from one sample in a study of blood T cell repertoires in COVID-19. The repertoire was sequenced with immunoSEQ multiplex PCR; TCRdb's copy has only in-frame clones and lacks some. Of fewer than 400,000 clones in the sample, about nine tenths were seen once. The sample comprised PBMCs or T cells enriched from blood (not recorded which). Receptors originate from a woman aged 30 to 39 who had recovered from COVID-19.

The CDR3 region has the DNA TGTGCCAGCAGCGTAGTAACAACTGAAGCTTTCTTT. As protein: CASSVVTTEAFF. The chain recombines TRBV9 with TRBJ1-1; D remains ambiguous. Looked up from germline, CDR1 is SGDLS and CDR2 is YYNGEE. The CDR3 totals 12 residues. Trimming pared 0 bases from V and 5 bases from J, leaving 5 bases between.

This chain joins TRBV30 and TRBJ1-1, with D perhaps TRBD1 (6 bases). Germline-derived CDR1 and CDR2 are GTSNPN and SVGIG (reference sequence). The CDR3 extends over 12 amino acids. Between the trimmed V and J ends, which lost 8 bases and 7 bases, there was a span of 17 bases. The CDR3 sequence: CASSGVGDEAFF. In DNA form, the CDR3 reads TGTGCCAGCTCAGGGGTCGGCGATGAAGCTTTCTTT. The full variable domain, rest sourced from reference TRBV30 and TRBJ1-1, is SQTIHQWPATLVQPVGSPLSLECTVEGTSNPNLYWYRQAAGRGLQLLFYSVGIGQISSEVPQNLSASRPQDRQFILSSKKLLLSDSGFYLCASSGVGDEAFFGQGTRLTVV.

The chain has TRBV5-5 and TRBJ1-4, with TRBD1 as a possible D gene (6 bases). This CDR3 comprises 16 residues. V shed 4 bases and J shed 7 bases, with 20 bases lying between them. Germline values: CDR1 SGHKS, CDR2 YYEKEE (reference sequence). In DNA, the CDR3 is TGTGCCAGCAGCACCCAGCTACAGGGTGGGACTGAAAAACTGTTTTTT. Translating it yields CASSTQLQGGTEKLFF.

The chain joins TRBV7-9 to TRBJ1-1; TRBD1 matches at 9 bases. With 0 bases clipped from V and 5 bases from J, the junction kept 7 bases outside the gene matches. From germline, CDR1 is SEHNR and CDR2 FQNEAQ (reference sequence). This CDR3 has 16 residues. The CDR3 region has the DNA TGTGCCAGCAGCTTAGCGCGGGGACAGGGTGGGACTGAAGCTTTCTTT. It codes for CASSLARGQGGTEAFF.

The chain employs TRBV27 and TRBJ2-1; D perhaps matches TRBD2 (6 bases). V was pared by 3 bases and J by 3 bases, with 12 bases between. The CDR3 has 15 residues. Germline CDR1 and CDR2: MNHEY and SMNVEV (reference sequence). CDR3 amino acids: CASSLEGEDYNEQFF. CDR3 in DNA: TGTGCCAGCAGTTTGGAGGGAGAAGACTACAATGAGCAGTTCTTC.

The rearrangement links TRBV4-3 to TRBJ2-7; TRBD1 aligns across 9 bases. CDR3 length: 18 amino acids. Unmatched junction bases numbered 11, after V lost 0 bases and J lost 2 bases. The germline CDR1 and CDR2 sequences are LGHNA and YSLEER. In nucleotides, the CDR3 is TGCGCCAGCAGCCAAGATAGTTTTTATGGACAGGGGACCTACGAGCAGTACTTC. Its translation is CASSQDSFYGQGTYEQYF.

The rearrangement joins TRBV19 to TRBJ1-5; 8 bases are a match to TRBD1. The CDR3 sequence is 15 residues long. In germline, CDR1 is LNHDA, CDR2 SQIVND (reference sequence). The V gene end was trimmed by 8 bases and the J gene end by 4 bases; junction bases not matched to a gene: 10. The CDR3 DNA reads TGTGCCAGTCGCCCTCTTACAGGGGGGAATCAGCCCCAGCATTTT. It is translated as CASRPLTGGNQPQHF.

The CDR3 DNA follows: TGTGCCAGCAGTTATAAACAGATGTCCCGTGGTTCACCCCTCCACTTT. Amino acid sequence: CASSYKQMSRGSPLHF. The rearrangement uses TRBV6-5 and TRBJ1-6; no clear D. Between the trimmed V and J ends, which lost 3 bases and 9 bases, there was a span of 18 bases. Germline CDR1 MNHEY, CDR2 SVGAGI. The CDR3 covers 16 residues.

The chain recombines TRBV30 with TRBJ1-1, with TRBD1 as a possible D gene (6 bases). The CDR3 has 14 amino acids. V was trimmed by 3 bases and J by 0 bases, leaving 11 bases between them. CDR1 and CDR2 (germline): GTSNPN, SVGIG (reference sequence). The CDR3 DNA sequence: TGTGCCTGGAGGAGGACAGATTTGAACACTGAAGCTTTCTTT. This translates into CAWRRTDLNTEAFF.

This sequence joins TRBV25-1 and TRBJ1-6; D uncertain. Germline CDR1 reads MGHDK; CDR2 reads SYGVNS. V was cut by 5 bases and J by 9 bases, with 11 bases left in between. The CDR3 loop spans 13 amino acids. In DNA, the CDR3 is TGTGCCAGCAGTACAGTTCTAAGTTCACCCCTCCACTTT. Protein product: CASSTVLSSPLHF.

This chain links TRBV28 with TRBJ2-3, with 8 bases lining up with TRBD1. After removal of 6 bases from V and 3 bases from J, the junction contained 8 bases not matched to a gene. The V gene's germline CDR1 is MDHEN and CDR2 SYDVKM. This CDR3 is built from 15 residues. The CDR3 bases are TGTGCCAGCAGCCAGACACAGGGGGGAACAGATACGCAGTATTTT. It codes for CASSQTQGGTDTQYF.

The J gene is TRBJ2-7, the V gene TRBV28, with 7 bases lining up with TRBD1. The germline CDR1 and CDR2 sequences are MDHEN and SYDVKM. The CDR3 length is 15 residues. The junction had 7 bases not matched to a gene; V was cut back by 5 bases and J by 0 bases. Here the CDR3 reads CASSHNRGSSYEQYF. In DNA, the CDR3 is TGTGCCAGCAGTCACAACAGGGGCAGCTCCTACGAGCAGTACTTC.

The chain joins TRBV29-1 to TRBJ2-7; 10 bases are a match to TRBD2. J lost 2 bases, V lost 6 bases, and 4 bases had no gene match. The CDR3 extends over 13 amino acids. Looked up from germline, CDR1 is SQVTM and CDR2 is ANQGSEA. The CDR3 is CSVLAGATYEQYF. In DNA form, the CDR3 reads TGCAGCGTGCTAGCGGGAGCCACCTACGAGCAGTACTTC.

In DNA, the CDR3 is TGCGCCAGCAGCCAGACTAGGGACTCTTCACCCCTCCACTTT. It translates to CASSQTRDSSPLHF. V is TRBV4-3 and J is TRBJ1-6; maybe TRBD1 (5 bases). There are 14 residues in the CDR3. From germline, CDR1 is LGHNA and CDR2 YSLEER. V lost 3 bases and J lost 9, with 12 bases in between.

This rearrangement joins TRBV7-9 to TRBJ1-6; 9 bases are shared with TRBD1. The CDR3 covers 16 residues. Germline values: CDR1 SEHNR, CDR2 FQNEAQ (reference sequence). With 1 base clipped from V and 5 bases from J, the junction kept 3 bases outside the gene matches. The CDR3 reads CASSLGQGVDNSPLHF. Here the CDR3 DNA reads TGTGCCAGCAGCTTAGGACAGGGGGTCGATAATTCACCCCTCCACTTT.

This clone was seen just once. V usage is TRBV27 and J usage is TRBJ2-7; no firm D call. Germline V CDR1 and CDR2: MNHEY, SMNVEV (reference sequence). V was cut by 4 bases and J by 0 bases, with 10 bases left in between. The CDR3 contains 14 residues. Written as DNA, the CDR3 is TGTGCCAGCAGTTGGTACGGTGGCTCCTACGAGCAGTACTTC. Amino acids: CASSWYGGSYEQYF.

The chain uses TRBV30 and TRBJ2-7, with unresolved D. CDR1 and CDR2 (germline): GTSNPN, SVGIG (reference sequence). V was cut by 3 bases and J by 7 bases, with 16 bases left in between. CDR3 length: 13 amino acids. CDR3 coding DNA: TGTGCCTGGAGGGTCCCCAGTCTCGGGGAGCAGTACTTC. Translation gives CAWRVPSLGEQYF. The full variable domain, completed using reference TRBV30 and TRBJ2-7, is SQTIHQWPATLVQPVGSPLSLECTVEGTSNPNLYWYRQAAGRGLQLLFYSVGIGQISSEVPQNLSASRPQDRQFILSSKKLLLSDSGFYLCAWRVPSLGEQYFGPGTRLTVT.

V gene TRBV5-4 combines with J gene TRBJ1-6; no reliable D call. CDR1 and CDR2 (germline): SGHNT, YYREEE (reference sequence). Between the trimmed V and J ends, which lost 1 base and 9 bases, there was a span of 5 bases. CDR3 length equals 12 residues. This CDR3 is CASSLPLSPLHF. The CDR3 nucleotides are TGTGCCAGCAGCTTGCCCCTTTCACCCCTCCACTTT.

This clone appeared once. J is TRBJ1-2 and V is TRBV7-9; perhaps TRBD1 as D (5 bases). The CDR3 sequence is 15 residues long. The germline CDR1 and CDR2 sequences are SEHNR and FQNEAQ (reference sequence). Trimming stripped 1 base from V and 4 bases from J, with 13 bases between. In DNA, the CDR3 is TGTGCCAGCAGCTTAGTATTGGGACTGCTCTATGGCTACACCTTC. It yields the protein CASSLVLGLLYGYTF.

This chain connects TRBV28 to TRBJ1-1, with TRBD1 identical over 10 bases. This CDR3 contains 16 residues. Germline lookup yields CDR1 MDHEN and CDR2 SYDVKM. The ends lost 8 bases at V and 2 bases at J; junction bases unmatched: 11. The CDR3 DNA follows: TGTGCCAGCTTTCCTTACGGGACAGGGGTAAACACTGAAGCTTTCTTT. The encoded protein is CASFPYGTGVNTEAFF.

The CDR3 is CASSLALGNQWREHIGVYEQYF. Written as DNA, the CDR3 is TGTGCCAGCAGCTTAGCCCTGGGCAATCAGTGGCGGGAGCATATTGGAGTCTACGAGCAGTACTTC. The gene calls are TRBV7-8 and TRBJ2-7, with 7 nucleotides matching TRBD2. V lost 0 bases and J lost 3; bases outside the gene matches: 26. The CDR3 covers 22 residues. The germline V gene has CDR1 SGHVS and CDR2 FQNEAQ. Looking up the rest from reference TRBV7-8 and TRBJ2-7 gives the full variable domain: GAGVSQSPRYKVAKRGQDVALRCDPISGHVSLFWYQQALGQGPEFLTYFQNEAQLDKSGLPSDRFFAERPEGSVSTLKIQRTQQEDSAVYLCASSLALGNQWREHIGVYEQYFGPGTRLTVT.

The rearrangement links TRBV9 to TRBJ2-5, with 7 bases that match TRBD2. V was pared by 0 bases and J by 2 bases, with 7 bases of the junction left unmatched. This CDR3 has 16 residues. Per the germline V gene, CDR1 is SGDLS and CDR2 is YYNGEE. The DNA of the CDR3 is TGTGCCAGCAGCGTAGGTAAGCGGGATCTTCAAGAGACCCAGTACTTC. Translating it yields CASSVGKRDLQETQYF.

The chain recombines TRBV19 with TRBJ2-2, with a weak D call TRBD2 (5 bases). Germline values: CDR1 LNHDA, CDR2 SQIVND (reference sequence). V lost 7 bases and J lost 4, with 13 bases in between. The CDR3 spans 14 residues. CDR3 coding DNA: TGTGCCAGTATCCGGGGAGACCGCACCGGGGAGCTGTTTTTT. Protein sequence: CASIRGDRTGELFF.

The chain carries TRBV20-1 and TRBJ2-7, with TRBD1 identical over 9 bases. The CDR3 has 11 amino acids. Germline lookup yields CDR1 DFQATT and CDR2 SNEGSKA (reference sequence). CDR3 in DNA: TGCAGCGGACAGGGGACCTACGAGCAGTACTTC. Protein sequence: CSGQGTYEQYF.

V and J are TRBV27 and TRBJ1-1; D remains ambiguous. CDR1 is MNHEY and CDR2 is SMNVEV in the germline V gene (reference sequence). Trimming removed 6 bases from V and 4 bases from J, with 21 bases in between. This CDR3 contains 16 residues. The CDR3 nucleotides are TGTGCCAGCAGCTCCATCAGGTCCTCGGGGAGCACTGAAGCTTTCTTT. This sequence encodes CASSSIRSSGSTEAFF.

The chain is built from TRBV5-4 and TRBJ2-7; 7 nucleotides line up with TRBD2. V shed 0 bases, J shed 0 bases, and the junction held 3 bases outside the gene matches. Per germline, CDR1 SGHNT and CDR2 YYREEE (reference sequence). The CDR3 contains 15 residues. The CDR3 protein is CASSLGEGNSYEQYF. As DNA, the CDR3 is TGTGCCAGCAGCTTGGGGGAGGGGAACTCCTACGAGCAGTACTTC.